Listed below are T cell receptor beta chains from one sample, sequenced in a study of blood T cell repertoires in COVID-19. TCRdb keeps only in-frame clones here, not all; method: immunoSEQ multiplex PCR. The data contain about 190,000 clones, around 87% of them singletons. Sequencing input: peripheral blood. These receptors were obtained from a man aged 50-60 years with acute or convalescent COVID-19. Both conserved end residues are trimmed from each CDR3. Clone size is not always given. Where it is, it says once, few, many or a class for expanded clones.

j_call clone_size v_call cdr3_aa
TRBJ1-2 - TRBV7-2 ASSLGGQPIYGYT
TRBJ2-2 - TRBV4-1 ASSQRGEGVNTGELF
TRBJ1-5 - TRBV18 ASSPDRDQPQH
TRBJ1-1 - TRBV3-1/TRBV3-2 ASSQGDTGGAEAF
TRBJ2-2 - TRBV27 ASRDRGTGELF
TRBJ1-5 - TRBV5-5 ASSLGQGSQPQH
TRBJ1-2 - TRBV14 ASSQLDRGNYGYT
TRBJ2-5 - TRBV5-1 ASSSIGGPETQY
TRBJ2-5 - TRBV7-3 ASSSGQGGQETQY
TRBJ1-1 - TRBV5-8 ASSLEGQGLNTEAF
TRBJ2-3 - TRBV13 ASSLSGRVTDTQY
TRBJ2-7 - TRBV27 ASRLAGGPYEQY
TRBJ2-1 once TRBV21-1 ASTLSSGPSYNEQF
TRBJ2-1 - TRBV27 ASSLNQGEDEQF
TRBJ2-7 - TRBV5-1 ASSLRSGTISYEQY
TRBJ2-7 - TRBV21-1 ASSSPNRSYEQY
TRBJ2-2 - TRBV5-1 ASTGPGPTGELF
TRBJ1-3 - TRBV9 ASSPRGNTIY
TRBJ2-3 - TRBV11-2 ASSSRIRGETDTQY
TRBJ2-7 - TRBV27 ASSWGTGHSYEQY
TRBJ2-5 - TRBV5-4 ASSLDLAEETQY
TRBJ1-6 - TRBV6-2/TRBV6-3 ASSYEDFWSNSPLH
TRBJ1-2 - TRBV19 AIGDRAYGYT
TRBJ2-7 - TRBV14 ASSQDGGLEQY
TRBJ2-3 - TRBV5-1 ASSTDRGSTDTQY
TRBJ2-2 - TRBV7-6 ASSLVIAGSNTGELF
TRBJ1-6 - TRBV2 ASSEGRINSPLH
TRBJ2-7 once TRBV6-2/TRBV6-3 ASSEPRGITPTEQY
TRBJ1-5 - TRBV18 ASSQTREAPQH
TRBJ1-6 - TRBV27 ASSLTGRNSPLH
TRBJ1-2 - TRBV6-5 ASGPRGSYT
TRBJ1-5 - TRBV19 ASSPRRQSYSNQPQH
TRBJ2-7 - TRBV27 ASSLKFLAGLSEQY
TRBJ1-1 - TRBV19 ASSEILNTEAF
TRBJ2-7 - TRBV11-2 ASSPLGRDYEQY
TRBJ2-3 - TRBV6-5 ASSPRQPGTDTQY
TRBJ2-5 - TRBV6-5 ASSPWTGGAKTQY
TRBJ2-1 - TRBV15 ATSRVGGRADNEQF
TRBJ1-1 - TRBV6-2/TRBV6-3 ASSLGGSGTEAF